The rows below give T cell receptor beta chains drawn from one sample of a study of T-cell reconstitution after alpha-beta-depleted transplantation in children. MiXCR was run by TCRdb on the PCR reads, yielding one entry per CDR3 protein. The sample consists of about 480,000 distinct CDR3 sequences, under 15% of them appearing once. The material was PBMCs from the stem cell graft donor, obtained from the stem cell graft. The origin of the receptors is a human donor who donated a stem cell graft to a child with combined immunodeficiency. Both conserved end residues are part of each CDR3. D genes are given only for firm matches. The size field is filled for only some rows; it gives once, few, many or a size class.

clone size	V gene	D gene	J gene	CDR3 length	CDR3 DNA	CDR3 protein
many	TRBV5-1	NA	TRBJ2-1	16	TGCGCCAGCAGCTCCCTCGATGACCCGCTCTACAATGAGCAGTTCTTC	CASSSLDDPLYNEQFF
NA	TRBV6-2/TRBV6-3	TRBD2	TRBJ2-1	15	TGTGCCAGCACCCCCTATAGCGGGGGGGCTAATGAGCAGTTCTTC	CASTPYSGGANEQFF
NA	TRBV6-2/TRBV6-3	NA	TRBJ1-2	13	TGTGCCAGCAGTTCCCGGGACCACTATGGCTACACCTTC	CASSSRDHYGYTF
few	TRBV4-3	NA	TRBJ1-6	16	TGCGCCAGCAGCCAAGATCGGGGCAGGCGAAATTCACCCCTCCACTTT	CASSQDRGRRNSPLHF
many	TRBV27	NA	TRBJ2-5	13	TGTGCCAGCAGTTTGGGGCAGCTGGAGACCCAGTACTTC	CASSLGQLETQYF
NA	TRBV6-1	NA	TRBJ2-5	18	TGTGCCAGCAGTGAAAGATTGCCCCGGGGAATAAACGAGGAGACCCAGTACTTC	CASSERLPRGINEETQYF
few	TRBV5-6	NA	TRBJ2-3	17	TGTGCCAGCAGCTTGTCCCAGTGGGGTCGGAGCACAGATACGCAGTATTTT	CASSLSQWGRSTDTQYF
NA	TRBV11-2	TRBD1	TRBJ2-2	17	TGTGCCAGCCTCCCGACAGGGGCACCTTCGAACACCGGGGAGCTGTTTTTT	CASLPTGAPSNTGELFF
NA	TRBV29-1	NA	TRBJ2-7	13	TGCAGCGTTCGGGTGGAAATCCCCCACGAGCAGTACTTC	CSVRVEIPHEQYF
many	TRBV6-5	TRBD1	TRBJ2-1	15	TGTGCCAGCAGTTACAGGGGGACAGGGAGTAATGAGCAGTTCTTC	CASSYRGTGSNEQFF
many	TRBV29-1	TRBD2	TRBJ2-7	13	TGCAGCGTCAAAGGACTAGGTTCCTACGAGCAGTACTTC	CSVKGLGSYEQYF
NA	TRBV12-3/TRBV12-4	TRBD1	TRBJ1-5	14	TGTGCCAGCAGTTTCGACAGGGATCGGCAGCCCCAGCATTTT	CASSFDRDRQPQHF
many	TRBV12-3/TRBV12-4	NA	TRBJ2-5	11	TGTGCCAGCAGGACCCAAGAGACCCAGTACTTC	CASRTQETQYF
many	TRBV6-5	TRBD2	TRBJ2-2	18	TGTGCCAGCAGTTACCTGACCGGCGGGGGACTAGCAGGCGGGGAGCTGTTTTTT	CASSYLTGGGLAGGELFF
few	TRBV7-2	NA	TRBJ2-1	17	TGTGCCAGCAGCTTAACCCGAACAGGCCCCCCAGGGAATGAGCAGTTCTTC	CASSLTRTGPPGNEQFF
many	TRBV6-2/TRBV6-3	NA	TRBJ2-7	18	TGTGCCAGCAGTTACTCGCCGGGGACACTTTCTAACTCCTACGAGCAGTACTTC	CASSYSPGTLSNSYEQYF
many	TRBV9	NA	TRBJ2-7	14	TGTGCCAGCAGCGTAGACCCCCGCGAGGCCGAGCAGTACTTC	CASSVDPREAEQYF
NA	TRBV7-9	NA	TRBJ2-7	13	TGTGCCAGCAGGGAAGATATTACCTACGAGCAGTACTTC	CASREDITYEQYF
NA	TRBV12-3/TRBV12-4	NA	TRBJ2-3	14	TGTGCCAGCAGTTCGGACTTCGCCGGGGGCGGGCAGTATTTT	CASSSDFAGGGQYF
few	TRBV11-2	NA	TRBJ2-3	17	TGTGCCAGCAGCTTAAATCAGCAGATATGGATAGGCGATACGCAGTATTTT	CASSLNQQIWIGDTQYF
many	TRBV20-1	TRBD2	TRBJ2-1	13	TGCAGTGCTAGAGATCGGACTAGCGGGAGTAGGGTCTTC	CSARDRTSGSRVF
few	TRBV4-3	NA	TRBJ2-3	17	TGCGCCAGCAGCCGCCGAACGAGCGGACGGGGCACAGATACGCAGTATTTT	CASSRRTSGRGTDTQYF
few	TRBV4-2	TRBD2	TRBJ2-7	15	TGTGCCAGCAGCCAAGAGACGGGAGGTGTGTACGAGCAGTACTTC	CASSQETGGVYEQYF
few	TRBV29-1	NA	TRBJ2-7	14	TGCAGCGTTGAGCTTGGACGGACTCCCTACGAGCAGTACTTC	CSVELGRTPYEQYF
few	TRBV25-1	NA	TRBJ2-7	15	TGTGCCAGCAGTGAACTGAGCGAGACAGCCTACGAGCAGTACTTC	CASSELSETAYEQYF
NA	TRBV2	NA	TRBJ2-4	12	TGTGCCAGCAAGGCAACCAAAAACATTCAGTACTTC	CASKATKNIQYF
NA	TRBV28	NA	TRBJ1-6	15	TGTGCCAGCACTCCGGACATCAGCCCGGATTCACCCCTCCACTTT	CASTPDISPDSPLHF
NA	TRBV5-1	NA	TRBJ2-3	16	TGCGCCAGCAGCTTGCTGGGGGAGATGAGCACAGATACGCAGTATTTT	CASSLLGEMSTDTQYF
NA	TRBV27	TRBD2	TRBJ2-7	17	TGTGCCAGCAGTTTATCGGGACTAGCGCTTCCCTCCTACGAGCAGTACTTC	CASSLSGLALPSYEQYF
many	TRBV6-5	NA	TRBJ2-1	12	TGTGCCAGCAGCCCCCCCAACAATGAGCAGTTCTTC	CASSPPNNEQFF
few	TRBV18	NA	TRBJ2-7	15	TGTGCCAGCTCAACAGGACAGCCCATCTCCTACGAGCAGTACTTC	CASSTGQPISYEQYF
NA	TRBV6-2/TRBV6-3	NA	TRBJ1-1	16	TGTGCCTTGGGGACTTTGGTCCGACCCTCGAACACTGAAGCTTTCTTT	CALGTLVRPSNTEAFF
few	TRBV7-8	NA	TRBJ2-3	15	TGTGCCAGCAGCTTAAGGACACCTTCCACAGATACGCAGTATTTT	CASSLRTPSTDTQYF
NA	TRBV24-1	TRBD2	TRBJ2-1	16	TGTGCCACCAGTGACCCCCGGGGGGTCACGGGGGATGAGCAGTTCTTC	CATSDPRGVTGDEQFF
NA	TRBV30	TRBD1	TRBJ2-7	14	TGTGCCTGGAGTCCCCGACAGGGGGCAAACGAGCAGTACTTC	CAWSPRQGANEQYF
NA	TRBV7-3	NA	TRBJ1-1	14	TGTGCCAGCAGCTTAGGACGACAGAACACTGAAGCTTTCTTT	CASSLGRQNTEAFF
NA	TRBV6-5	TRBD1	TRBJ2-7	15	TGTGCCAGCAGTAACCGACAGGGCTACTCCTACGAGCAGTACTTC	CASSNRQGYSYEQYF
few	TRBV7-9	NA	TRBJ2-1	15	TGTGCCAGCAGCTTAGAATTAGGGGGGTTAGAAGAGCAGTTCTTC	CASSLELGGLEEQFF
NA	TRBV29-1	TRBD1	TRBJ1-4	12	TGCAGCGTCGGTGACAGGGGAGAAAAACTGTTTTTT	CSVGDRGEKLFF
few	TRBV5-5	NA	TRBJ2-7	12	TGTGCCAGCAGCTTAAACGGGGACGAGCAGTACTTC	CASSLNGDEQYF
few	TRBV7-2	NA	TRBJ2-1	13	TGTGCCAGCGAGGCGGGGACTTACAATGAGCAGTTCTTC	CASEAGTYNEQFF
NA	TRBV11-3	TRBD2	TRBJ2-3	14	TGTGCCAGCAGCTTGATAGCGGGAGACAATACGCAGTATTTT	CASSLIAGDNTQYF
once	TRBV12-3/TRBV12-4	NA	TRBJ2-7	13	TGTGCCAGCAGTTTAGACCACCTCTACGAGCAGTACTTC	CASSLDHLYEQYF
many	TRBV9	NA	TRBJ2-1	17	TGTGCCAGCAGCGTAGCGGTTAGTAGCTATCTGGACAATGAGCAGTTCTTC	CASSVAVSSYLDNEQFF